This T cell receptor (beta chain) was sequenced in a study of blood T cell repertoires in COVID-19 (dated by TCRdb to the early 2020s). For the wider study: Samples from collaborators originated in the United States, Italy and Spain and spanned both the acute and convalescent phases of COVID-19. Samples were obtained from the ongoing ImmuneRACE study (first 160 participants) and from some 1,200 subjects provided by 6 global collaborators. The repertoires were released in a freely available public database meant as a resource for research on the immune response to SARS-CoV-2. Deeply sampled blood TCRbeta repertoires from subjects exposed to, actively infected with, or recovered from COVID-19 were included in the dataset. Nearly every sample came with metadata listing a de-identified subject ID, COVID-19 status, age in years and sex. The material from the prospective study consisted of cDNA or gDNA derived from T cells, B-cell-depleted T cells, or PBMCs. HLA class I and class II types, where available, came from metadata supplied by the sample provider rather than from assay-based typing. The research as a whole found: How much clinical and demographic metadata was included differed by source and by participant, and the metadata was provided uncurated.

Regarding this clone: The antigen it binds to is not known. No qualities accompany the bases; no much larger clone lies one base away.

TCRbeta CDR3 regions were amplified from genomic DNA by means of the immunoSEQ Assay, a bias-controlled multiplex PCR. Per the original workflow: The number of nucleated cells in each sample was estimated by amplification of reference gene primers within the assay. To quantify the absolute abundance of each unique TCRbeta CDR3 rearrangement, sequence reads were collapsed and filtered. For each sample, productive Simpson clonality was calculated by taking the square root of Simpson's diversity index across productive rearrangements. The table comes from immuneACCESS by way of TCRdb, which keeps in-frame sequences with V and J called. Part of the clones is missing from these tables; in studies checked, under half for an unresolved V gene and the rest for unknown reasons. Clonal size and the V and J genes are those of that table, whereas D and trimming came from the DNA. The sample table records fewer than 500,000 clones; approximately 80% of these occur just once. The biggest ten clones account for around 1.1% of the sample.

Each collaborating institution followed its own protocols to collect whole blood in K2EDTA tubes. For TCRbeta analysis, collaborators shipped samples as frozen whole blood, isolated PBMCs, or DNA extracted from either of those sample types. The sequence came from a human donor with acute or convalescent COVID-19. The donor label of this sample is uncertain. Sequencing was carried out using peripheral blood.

The CDR3 is CASSLLMTGANTGELFF. The nucleotides read TGTGCCAGCAGCTTACTTATGACAGGGGCGAACACCGGGGAGCTGTTTTTT. Recombination connected TRBV13 to TRBJ2-2, with TRBD1 identical over 8 junction bases. The germline V gene (reference sequence) supplies CDR1 PRHDT and CDR2 FYEKMQ. The CDR3 contains 17 residues, cysteine and phenylalanine counted. Only the CDR3 portion is preserved as DNA: 51 bases, with reading frame beginning at the first base. V lost 2 bases and J lost 0 bases, and the count of bases not matched to a germline gene is 5.